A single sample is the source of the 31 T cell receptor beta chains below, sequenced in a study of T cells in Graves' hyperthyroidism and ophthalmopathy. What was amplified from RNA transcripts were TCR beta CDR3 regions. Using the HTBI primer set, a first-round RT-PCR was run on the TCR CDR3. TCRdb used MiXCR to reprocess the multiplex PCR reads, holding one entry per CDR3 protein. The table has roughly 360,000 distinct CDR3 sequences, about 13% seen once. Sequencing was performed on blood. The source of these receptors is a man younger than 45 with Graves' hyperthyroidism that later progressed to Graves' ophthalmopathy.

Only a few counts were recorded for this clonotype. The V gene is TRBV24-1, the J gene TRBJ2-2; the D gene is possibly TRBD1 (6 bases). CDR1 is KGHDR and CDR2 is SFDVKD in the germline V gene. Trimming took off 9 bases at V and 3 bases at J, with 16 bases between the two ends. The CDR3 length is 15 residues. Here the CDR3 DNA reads TGTGCCACCGCAACCGGGACAATGGACACCGGGGAGCTGTTTTTT. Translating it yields CATATGTMDTGELFF.

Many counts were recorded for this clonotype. The CDR3 coding sequence is TGTGCCAGCAGCTCCCTGAAAGGGACAGGGGGCGTCATGGAAGGCTACACCTTC. As protein: CASSSLKGTGGVMEGYTF. V and J are TRBV11-2 and TRBJ1-2; TRBD1 aligns across 12 bases. With V trimmed by 4 bases and J by 8 bases, 17 bases remained unmatched. The CDR3 extends over 18 amino acids. Germline V lookup: CDR1 SGHAT, CDR2 FQNNGV.

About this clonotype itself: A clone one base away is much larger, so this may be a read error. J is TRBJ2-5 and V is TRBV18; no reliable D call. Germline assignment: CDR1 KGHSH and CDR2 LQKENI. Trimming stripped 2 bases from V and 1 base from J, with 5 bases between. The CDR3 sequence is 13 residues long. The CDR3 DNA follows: TGTGCCAGCTCACCAGACCTCCAAGAGACCCAGTACTTC. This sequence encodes CASSPDLQETQYF.

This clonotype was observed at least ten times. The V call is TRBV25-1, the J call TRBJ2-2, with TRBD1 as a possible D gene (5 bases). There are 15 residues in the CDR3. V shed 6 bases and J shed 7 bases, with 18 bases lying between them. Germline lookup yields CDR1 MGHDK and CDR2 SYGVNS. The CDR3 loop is CASRAGSGLGGELFF. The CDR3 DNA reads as TGTGCCAGCAGAGCAGGGTCCGGTCTGGGCGGGGAGCTGTTTTTT.

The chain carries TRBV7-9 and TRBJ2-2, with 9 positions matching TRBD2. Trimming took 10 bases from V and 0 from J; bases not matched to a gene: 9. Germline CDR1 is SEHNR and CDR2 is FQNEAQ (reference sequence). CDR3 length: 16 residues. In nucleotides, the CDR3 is TGTGCCACCTTCCTTTCTAGCGGGGCGAACACCGGGGAGCTGTTTTTT. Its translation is CATFLSSGANTGELFF.

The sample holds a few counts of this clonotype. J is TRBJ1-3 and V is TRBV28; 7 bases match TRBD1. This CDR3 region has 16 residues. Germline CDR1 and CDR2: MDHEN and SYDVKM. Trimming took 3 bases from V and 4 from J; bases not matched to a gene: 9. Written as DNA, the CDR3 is TGTGCCAGCAGTTTCCCTCGACAGGGAGGAGGAAACACCATATATTTT. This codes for CASSFPRQGGGNTIYF.

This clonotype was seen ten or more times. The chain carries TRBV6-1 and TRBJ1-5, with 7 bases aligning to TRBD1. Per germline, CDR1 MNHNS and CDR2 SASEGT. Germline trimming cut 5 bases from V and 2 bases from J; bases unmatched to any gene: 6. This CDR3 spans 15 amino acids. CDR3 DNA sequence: TGTGCCAGCAGTCGGGACAGTGTGGGCAATCAGCCCCAGCATTTT. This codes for CASSRDSVGNQPQHF.

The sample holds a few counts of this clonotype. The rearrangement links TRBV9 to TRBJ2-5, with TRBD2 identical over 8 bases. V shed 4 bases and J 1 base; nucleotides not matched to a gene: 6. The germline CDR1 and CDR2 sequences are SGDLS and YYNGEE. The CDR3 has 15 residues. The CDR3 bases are TGTGCCAGCAGCCGGGGGGCGGGGGGCCAAGAGACCCAGTACTTC. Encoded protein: CASSRGAGGQETQYF.

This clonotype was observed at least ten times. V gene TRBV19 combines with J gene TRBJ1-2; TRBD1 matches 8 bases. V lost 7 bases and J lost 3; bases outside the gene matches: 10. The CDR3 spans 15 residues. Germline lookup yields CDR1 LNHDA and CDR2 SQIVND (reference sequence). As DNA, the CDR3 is TGTGCCAGTAACTGGCCAGGGGGCGCGGACTATGGCTACACCTTC. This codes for CASNWPGGADYGYTF.

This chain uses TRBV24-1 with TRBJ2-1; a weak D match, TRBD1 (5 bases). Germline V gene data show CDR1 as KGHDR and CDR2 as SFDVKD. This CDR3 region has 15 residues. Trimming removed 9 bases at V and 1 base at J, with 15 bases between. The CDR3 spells CATSLTGWSYNEQFF. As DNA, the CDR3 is TGTGCCACCTCCCTAACAGGTTGGTCCTACAATGAGCAGTTCTTC.

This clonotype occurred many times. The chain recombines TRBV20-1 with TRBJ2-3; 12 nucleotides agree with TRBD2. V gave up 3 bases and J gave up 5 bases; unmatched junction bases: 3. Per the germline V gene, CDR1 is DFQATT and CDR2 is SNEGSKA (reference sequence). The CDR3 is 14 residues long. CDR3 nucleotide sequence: TGCAGTGCTAGCCCTAGCGGGGGGGGAGATACGCAGTATTTT. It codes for CSASPSGGGDTQYF.

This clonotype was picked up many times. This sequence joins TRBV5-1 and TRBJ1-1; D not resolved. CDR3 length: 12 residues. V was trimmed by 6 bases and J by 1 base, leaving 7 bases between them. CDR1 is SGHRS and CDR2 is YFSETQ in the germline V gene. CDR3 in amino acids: CASIGENTEAFF. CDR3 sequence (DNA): TGCGCCAGCATCGGGGAGAACACTGAAGCTTTCTTT.

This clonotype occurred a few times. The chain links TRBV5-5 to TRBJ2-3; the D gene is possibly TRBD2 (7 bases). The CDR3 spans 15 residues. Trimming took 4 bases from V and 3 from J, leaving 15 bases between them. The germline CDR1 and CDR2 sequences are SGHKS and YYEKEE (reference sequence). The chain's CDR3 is CASSPLGGLTDTQYF. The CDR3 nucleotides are TGTGCCAGCAGCCCCTTGGGGGGGCTTACAGATACGCAGTATTTT.

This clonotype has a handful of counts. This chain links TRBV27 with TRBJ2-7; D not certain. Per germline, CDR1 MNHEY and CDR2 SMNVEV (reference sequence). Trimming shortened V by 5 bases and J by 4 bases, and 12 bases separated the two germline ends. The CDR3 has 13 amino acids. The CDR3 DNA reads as TGTGCCAGCAGTCCCCGGGCGAATTACGAGCAGTACTTC. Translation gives CASSPRANYEQYF.

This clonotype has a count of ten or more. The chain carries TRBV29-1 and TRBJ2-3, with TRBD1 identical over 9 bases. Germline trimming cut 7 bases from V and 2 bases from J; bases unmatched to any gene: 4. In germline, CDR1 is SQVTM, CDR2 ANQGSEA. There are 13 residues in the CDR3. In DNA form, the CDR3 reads TGCAGCGCGGGACAGGGACCCACAGATACGCAGTATTTT. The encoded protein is CSAGQGPTDTQYF.

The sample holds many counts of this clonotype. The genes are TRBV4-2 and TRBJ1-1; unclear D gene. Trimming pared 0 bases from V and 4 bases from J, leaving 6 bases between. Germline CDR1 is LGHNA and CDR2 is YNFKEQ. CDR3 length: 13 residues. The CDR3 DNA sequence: TGTGCCAGCAGCCAAGATGGGTTCACTGAAGCTTTCTTT. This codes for CASSQDGFTEAFF.

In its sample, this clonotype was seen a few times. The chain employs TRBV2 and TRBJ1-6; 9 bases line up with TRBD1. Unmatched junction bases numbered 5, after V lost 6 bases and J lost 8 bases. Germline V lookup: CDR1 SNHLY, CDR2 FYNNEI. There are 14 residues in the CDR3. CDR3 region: CASRGQGLDSPLHF. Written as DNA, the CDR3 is TGTGCCAGCAGGGGACAGGGATTGGATTCACCCCTCCACTTT.

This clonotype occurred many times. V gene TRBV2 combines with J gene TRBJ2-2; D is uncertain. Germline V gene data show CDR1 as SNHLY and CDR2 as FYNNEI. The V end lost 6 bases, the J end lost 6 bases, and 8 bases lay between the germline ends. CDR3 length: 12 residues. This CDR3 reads CASSTGPGELFF. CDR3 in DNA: TGTGCCAGCAGCACCGGGCCCGGGGAGCTGTTTTTT.

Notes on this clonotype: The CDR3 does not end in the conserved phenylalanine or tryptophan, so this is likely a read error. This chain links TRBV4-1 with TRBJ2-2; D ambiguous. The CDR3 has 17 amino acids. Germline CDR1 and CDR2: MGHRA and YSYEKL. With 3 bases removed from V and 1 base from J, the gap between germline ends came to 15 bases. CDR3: CASSQKDRALNTGELFL. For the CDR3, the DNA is TGCGCCAGCAGCCAGAAGGATAGAGCGTTGAACACCGGGGAGCTGTTTCTT.

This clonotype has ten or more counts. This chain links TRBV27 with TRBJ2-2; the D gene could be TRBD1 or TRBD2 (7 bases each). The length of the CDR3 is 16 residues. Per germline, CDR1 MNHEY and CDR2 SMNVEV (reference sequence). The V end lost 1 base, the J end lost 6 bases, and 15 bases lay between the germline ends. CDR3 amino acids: CASSLLHRGGPGELFF. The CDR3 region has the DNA TGTGCCAGCAGTTTATTGCACAGGGGAGGGCCCGGGGAGCTGTTTTTT.

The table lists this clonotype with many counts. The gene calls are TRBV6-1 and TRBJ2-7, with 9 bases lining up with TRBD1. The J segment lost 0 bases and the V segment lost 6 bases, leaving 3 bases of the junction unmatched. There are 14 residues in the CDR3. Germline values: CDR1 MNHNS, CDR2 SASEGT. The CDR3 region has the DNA TGTGCCAGCAGCTACAGGGGGCCCTCCTACGAGCAGTACTTC. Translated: CASSYRGPSYEQYF.

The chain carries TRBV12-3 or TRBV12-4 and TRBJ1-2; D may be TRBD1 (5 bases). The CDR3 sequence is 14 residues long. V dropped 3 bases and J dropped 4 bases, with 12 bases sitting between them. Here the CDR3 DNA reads TGTGCCAGCAGTTTTGGGGGGGGTTCCTATGGCTACACCTTC. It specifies CASSFGGGSYGYTF.

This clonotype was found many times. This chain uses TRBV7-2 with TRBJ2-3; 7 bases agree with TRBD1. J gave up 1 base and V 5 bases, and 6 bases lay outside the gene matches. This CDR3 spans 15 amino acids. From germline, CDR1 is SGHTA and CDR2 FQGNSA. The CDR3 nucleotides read TGTGCCAGCAGCCCCGACAGGGTGGGCACAGATACGCAGTATTTT. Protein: CASSPDRVGTDTQYF.

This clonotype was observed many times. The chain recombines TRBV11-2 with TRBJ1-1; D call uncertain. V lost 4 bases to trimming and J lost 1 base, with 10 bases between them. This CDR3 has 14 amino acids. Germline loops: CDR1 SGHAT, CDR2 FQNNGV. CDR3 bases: TGTGCCAGCAGCTCTCCTTTGAGGAACACTGAAGCTTTCTTT. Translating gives CASSSPLRNTEAFF.

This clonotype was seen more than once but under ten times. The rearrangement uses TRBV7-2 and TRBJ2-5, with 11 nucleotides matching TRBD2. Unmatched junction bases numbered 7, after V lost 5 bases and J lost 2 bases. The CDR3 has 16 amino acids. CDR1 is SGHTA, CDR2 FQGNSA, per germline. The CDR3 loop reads CASSPLAGDLQETQYF. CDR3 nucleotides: TGTGCCAGCAGCCCACTAGCGGGGGACTTACAAGAGACCCAGTACTTC. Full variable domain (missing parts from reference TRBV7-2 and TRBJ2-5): GAGVSQSPSNKVTEKGKDVELRCDPISGHTALYWYRQSLGQGLEFLIYFQGNSAPDKSGLPSDRFSAERTGGSVSTLTIQRTQQEDSAVYLCASSPLAGDLQETQYFGPGTRLLVL.

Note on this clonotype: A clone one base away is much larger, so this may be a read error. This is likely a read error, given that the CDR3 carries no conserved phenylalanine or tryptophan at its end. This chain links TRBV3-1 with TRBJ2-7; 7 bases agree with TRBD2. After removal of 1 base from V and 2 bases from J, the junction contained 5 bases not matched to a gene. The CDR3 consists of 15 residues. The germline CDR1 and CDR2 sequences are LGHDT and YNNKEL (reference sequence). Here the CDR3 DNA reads TGTGCCAGCAGCCAAGTGGGGGGGAAAACCTACGAGCAGTACTGC. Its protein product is CASSQVGGKTYEQYC.

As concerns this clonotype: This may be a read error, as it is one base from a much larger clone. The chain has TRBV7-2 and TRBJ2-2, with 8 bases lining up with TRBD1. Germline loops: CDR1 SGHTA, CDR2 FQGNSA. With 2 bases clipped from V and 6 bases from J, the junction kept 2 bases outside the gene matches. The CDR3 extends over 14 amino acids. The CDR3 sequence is CASSLQGAAGELFF. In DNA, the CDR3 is TGTGCCAGCAGCTTACAGGGGGCGGCCGGGGAGCTGTTTTTT.

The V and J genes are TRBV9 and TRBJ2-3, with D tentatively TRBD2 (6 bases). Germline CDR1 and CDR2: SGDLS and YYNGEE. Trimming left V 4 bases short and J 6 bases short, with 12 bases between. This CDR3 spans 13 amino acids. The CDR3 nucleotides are TGTGCCAGCAGCACCCAGGGACTCGATACGCAGTATTTT. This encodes CASSTQGLDTQYF.

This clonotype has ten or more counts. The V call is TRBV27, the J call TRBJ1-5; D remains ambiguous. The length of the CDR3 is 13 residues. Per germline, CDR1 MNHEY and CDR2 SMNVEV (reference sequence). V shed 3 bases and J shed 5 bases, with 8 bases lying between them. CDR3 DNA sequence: TGTGCCAGCAGTTTTGCGGGAGATCAGCCCCAGCATTTT. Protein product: CASSFAGDQPQHF.

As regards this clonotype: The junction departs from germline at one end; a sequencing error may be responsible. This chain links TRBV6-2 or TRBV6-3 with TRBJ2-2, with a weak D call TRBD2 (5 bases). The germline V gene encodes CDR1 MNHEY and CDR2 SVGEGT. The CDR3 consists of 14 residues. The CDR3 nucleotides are TGTGCCAGCAGTACCCAGCGTAACACCGGGGAGCTGCTTTTT. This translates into CASSTQRNTGELLF.

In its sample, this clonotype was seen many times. CDR3 nucleotide sequence: TGCGCCAGCAGCCGCCGGACGGAAAACACTGAAGCTTTCTTT. Its translation: CASSRRTENTEAFF. The J gene is TRBJ1-1, the V gene TRBV5-1; D is ambiguous. Germline loops: CDR1 SGHRS, CDR2 YFSETQ. V lost 4 bases to trimming and J lost 2 bases, with 12 bases between them. The CDR3 has 14 amino acids.